Shown below are 29 T cell receptor beta chains from a single sample sequenced in a study of CD8+ T cells in alopecia areata. The sequencing template was cDNA reverse transcribed from extracted RNA. Measured with immunoSEQ multiplex PCR; TCRdb has only the in-frame clones, and not every one. The table has 93,000 or so clones, 55% seen once; the top ten hold around 9%. The sequenced material came from CD4+ T cells sorted from blood. These receptor sequences come from a human donor in good health.

The chain carries TRBV30 and TRBJ1-2; no firm D call. The CDR3 contains 11 residues. The germline V gene encodes CDR1 GTSNPN and CDR2 SVGIG (reference sequence). V lost 5 bases, J lost 8 bases, and 12 bases lay in between. Here the CDR3 reads CAWGVARGYTF. The CDR3 DNA follows: TGTGCCTGGGGGGTGGCGCGGGGCTACACCTTC.

This chain uses TRBV7-8 with TRBJ2-3; a possible D gene is TRBD2 (5 bases). The CDR3 loop spans 16 amino acids. Trimming shortened V by 1 base and J by 3 bases, and 14 bases separated the two germline ends. Germline CDR1 and CDR2: SGHVS and FQNEAQ. The CDR3 region is CASSLDPGRRTDTQYF. The CDR3 DNA reads as TGTGCCAGCAGCTTAGATCCGGGCAGGAGGACAGATACGCAGTATTTT.

The V gene is TRBV30, the J gene TRBJ1-3; D unresolved. Germline-derived CDR1 and CDR2 are GTSNPN and SVGIG (reference sequence). There are 14 residues in the CDR3. CDR3 DNA sequence: TGTGCGTCAACACGGGAGGCGAGTGGAAACACCATATATTTT. Amino acids: CASTREASGNTIYF.

The chain uses TRBV27 and TRBJ1-1, with 7 bases matching TRBD1. V lost 5 bases, J lost 2 bases, and 2 bases stayed unmatched. Looked up from germline, CDR1 is MNHEY and CDR2 is SMNVEV (reference sequence). The CDR3 length is 13 residues. The CDR3 here is CASSDRVNTEAFF. The CDR3 DNA reads as TGTGCCAGCAGTGACAGGGTAAACACTGAAGCTTTCTTT.

This clone was counted between two and nine times. The chain carries TRBV4-3 and TRBJ2-5; D could derive from TRBD1 or TRBD2 (7 bases each). V lost 4 bases to trimming and J lost 4 bases, with 13 bases between them. Germline CDR1 and CDR2: LGHNA and YSLEER. The CDR3 sequence is 14 residues long. CDR3 sequence (DNA): TGCGCCAGCAGCCCAGGGGGGGAGAGAGAGACCCAGTACTTC. It translates to CASSPGGERETQYF.

The V and J genes are TRBV7-8 and TRBJ1-1; D might be TRBD1 (5 bases). Looked up from germline, CDR1 is SGHVS and CDR2 is FQNEAQ. This CDR3 contains 14 residues. Trimming removed 1 base from V and 5 bases from J, with 11 bases in between. The CDR3 sequence: CASSLVGAGTEAFF. The CDR3 nucleotides are TGTGCCAGCAGCTTAGTAGGGGCAGGGACTGAAGCTTTCTTT. The full variable domain, its missing parts supplied by reference TRBV7-8 and TRBJ1-1, is GAGVSQSPRYKVAKRGQDVALRCDPISGHVSLFWYQQALGQGPEFLTYFQNEAQLDKSGLPSDRFFAERPEGSVSTLKIQRTQQEDSAVYLCASSLVGAGTEAFFGQGTRLTVV.

This chain uses TRBV29-1 with TRBJ2-3; D could derive from TRBD1 or TRBD2 (5 bases each). The CDR3 has 15 residues. V gave up 6 bases and J gave up 5 bases, with 21 bases separating them. Germline CDR1 is SQVTM and CDR2 is ANQGSEA. The CDR3 here is CSVGLQGPVRDTQYF. In DNA, the CDR3 is TGCAGCGTGGGGCTTCAGGGACCCGTGCGAGATACGCAGTATTTT.

This sequence joins TRBV5-6 and TRBJ2-6; D not certain. Trimming stripped 0 bases from V and 0 bases from J, with 16 bases between. From germline, CDR1 is SGHDT and CDR2 YYEEEE. The CDR3 has 19 amino acids. For the CDR3, the DNA is TGTGCCAGCAGCTTGGGTATCTTGGGATCGACCTCTGGGGCCAACGTCCTGACTTTC. Its translation: CASSLGILGSTSGANVLTF.

This clone has just a few counts. This chain links TRBV7-2 with TRBJ1-5, with D tentatively TRBD1 (6 bases). CDR3 length: 15 residues. Trimming took 5 bases from V and 2 from J, leaving 13 bases between them. Germline V CDR1 and CDR2: SGHTA, FQGNSA. The CDR3 DNA sequence: TGTGCCAGCAGCATAGGACAGAATGGCAATCAGCCCCAGCATTTT. Residues: CASSIGQNGNQPQHF.

V is TRBV23-1 and J is TRBJ1-5; D gene unclear. TRBV23-1 is labeled an ORF, and its function is uncertain. Deletions cut 2 bases from V and 3 bases from J, with 8 bases between. The CDR3 contains 14 residues. CDR3 DNA: TGCGCCAGCAGTCAAGCGGGGTTCAATCAGCCCCAGCATTTT. This sequence encodes CASSQAGFNQPQHF.

This clone turned up a few times. The genes are TRBV5-6 and TRBJ1-6; D remains unclear. The CDR3 spans 15 residues. V gave up 0 bases and J gave up 7 bases, with 11 bases separating them. In germline, CDR1 is SGHDT, CDR2 YYEEEE. The CDR3 nucleotides are TGTGCCAGCAGCTTGGATTGGGTCGGGAATTCACCCCTCCACTTT. Protein: CASSLDWVGNSPLHF. The full variable domain, with the rest looked up from reference TRBV5-6 and TRBJ1-6, is DAGVTQSPTHLIKTRGQQVTLRCSPKSGHDTVSWYQQALGQGPQFIFQYYEEEERQRGNFPDRFSGHQFPNYSSELNVNALLLGDSALYLCASSLDWVGNSPLHFGNGTRLTVT.

Only a few counts were recorded for this clone. This chain connects TRBV5-1 to TRBJ2-7, with TRBD2 matching 14 bases. This CDR3 is built from 15 residues. V lost 4 bases to trimming and J lost 4 bases; unmatched junction nucleotides: 4. The germline V gene encodes CDR1 SGHRS and CDR2 YFSETQ. CDR3 nucleotides: TGCGCCAGCAGCCGAGGGACTAGCGGGGGTTACGAGCAGTACTTC. Its protein is CASSRGTSGGYEQYF.

The chain has TRBV6-5 and TRBJ1-1; TRBD1 might be the D (6 bases). This CDR3 contains 16 residues. V lost 3 bases to trimming and J lost 0 bases, with 14 bases between them. Looked up from germline, CDR1 is MNHEY and CDR2 is SVGAGI. The CDR3 protein is CASSYRRDILNTEAFF. The CDR3, as DNA: TGTGCCAGCAGTTATCGCCGGGACATTTTGAACACTGAAGCTTTCTTT.

This clone came up a few times. This chain links TRBV29-1 with TRBJ2-3, with 7 bases identical to TRBD2. This CDR3 comprises 13 residues. Germline values: CDR1 SQVTM, CDR2 ANQGSEA. V shed 3 bases, J shed 3 bases, and the junction held 3 bases outside the gene matches. CDR3 in DNA: TGCAGCGTTGAGGGGACTATTACAGATACGCAGTATTTT. This codes for CSVEGTITDTQYF.

The rearrangement joins TRBV28 to TRBJ2-1; TRBD2 matches 9 bases. The CDR3 has 15 residues. V lost 6 bases, J lost 4 bases, and 7 bases stayed unmatched. Germline values: CDR1 MDHEN, CDR2 SYDVKM. CDR3 region: CASRGSGGRYNEQFF. The CDR3 DNA reads as TGTGCCAGCAGGGGCAGCGGGGGGAGGTACAATGAGCAGTTCTTC.

The V call is TRBV19, the J call TRBJ2-1; 8 bases map to TRBD1. Germline V gene sequence: CDR1 LNHDA, CDR2 SQIVND (reference sequence). The trim removed 4 bases at V and 6 bases at J, leaving 11 bases unmatched. The CDR3 extends over 16 amino acids. CDR3 loop: CASSKSGGTPSNEQFF. The CDR3 region has the DNA TGTGCCAGTAGTAAATCAGGGGGCACCCCCTCCAATGAGCAGTTCTTC.

J is TRBJ1-2 and V is TRBV2, with D hard to call. Germline V gene lookup returns CDR1 SNHLY and CDR2 FYNNEI. The CDR3 is made up of 13 amino acids. Deletions cut 1 base from V and 6 bases from J, with 9 bases between. The CDR3 DNA reads as TGTGCCAGCAGTGAAGGACCTCGCCATGGCTACACCTTC. This translates into CASSEGPRHGYTF.

The chain couples TRBV29-1 to TRBJ1-1; D is unclear. This CDR3 spans 15 amino acids. Germline V gene sequence: CDR1 SQVTM, CDR2 ANQGSEA. The V end was cut by 4 bases, the J end by 0 bases, with 15 bases between. CDR3: CSVGGYRPMNTEAFF. For the CDR3, the DNA is TGCAGCGTTGGTGGCTATCGGCCCATGAACACTGAAGCTTTCTTT.

This clone was seen a few times. J is TRBJ2-7 and V is TRBV23-1; tentative D call: TRBD2 (5 bases). TRBV23-1 is sorted into the ORF group, with uncertain function. CDR3 length equals 14 residues. V lost 4 bases to trimming and J lost 3 bases, with 13 bases between them. The CDR3 DNA reads as TGCGCCAGCAGTCCTGTCGGGGTAAACTACGAGCAGTACTTC. Protein product: CASSPVGVNYEQYF.

CDR3 DNA sequence: TGTGCCTGGAGTGTACTCTTGACTAGAGGAGATACGCAGTATTTT. This gives the protein CAWSVLLTRGDTQYF. V is TRBV30 and J is TRBJ2-3; a possible D gene is TRBD2 (6 bases). CDR1 GTSNPN and CDR2 SVGIG come from the germline V gene (reference sequence). Trimming removed 0 bases at V and 5 bases at J, with 15 bases between. The CDR3 totals 15 residues. The variable domain in full, completed from reference TRBV30 and TRBJ2-3, reads SQTIHQWPATLVQPVGSPLSLECTVEGTSNPNLYWYRQAAGRGLQLLFYSVGIGQISSEVPQNLSASRPQDRQFILSSKKLLLSDSGFYLCAWSVLLTRGDTQYFGPGTRLTVL.

This clone came up a few times. J is TRBJ1-6 and V is TRBV15; D unclear. Germline values: CDR1 LNHNV, CDR2 YYDKDF (reference sequence). The CDR3 has 13 residues. The V end lost 0 bases, the J end lost 4 bases, and 1 base lay between the germline ends. This CDR3 is CATSREYNSPLHF. The CDR3 DNA follows: TGTGCCACCAGCAGAGAATATAATTCACCCCTCCACTTT.

The chain recombines TRBV6-4 with TRBJ2-1; 8 nucleotides align to TRBD1. V shed 4 bases, J shed 8 bases, and the junction held 4 bases outside the gene matches. This CDR3 has 13 amino acids. The germline V gene has CDR1 MRHNA and CDR2 SNTAGT. CDR3: CASSANRGYEQFF. The CDR3 bases are TGTGCCAGCAGTGCCAACAGGGGGTATGAGCAGTTCTTC.

This chain links TRBV7-9 with TRBJ1-3; D remains ambiguous. The V end was cut by 5 bases, the J end by 3 bases, with 14 bases between. Germline V gene lookup returns CDR1 SEHNR and CDR2 FQNEAQ (reference sequence). This CDR3 is 15 amino acids long. The CDR3: CASSPQIVVGNTIYF. For the CDR3, the DNA is TGTGCCAGCAGCCCCCAGATCGTCGTTGGAAACACCATATATTTT.

The chain is built from TRBV28 and TRBJ1-2; D remains ambiguous. Germline V gene data show CDR1 as MDHEN and CDR2 as SYDVKM. V was clipped by 5 bases and J by 1 base, with 11 bases between them. The CDR3 covers 14 residues. CDR3 DNA sequence: TGTGCCAGCAGTCCCCCCAGGCGTAACTATGGCTACACCTTC. Its protein product is CASSPPRRNYGYTF.

The chain recombines TRBV9 with TRBJ1-2; the D gene is possibly TRBD1 (5 bases). Trimming took off 3 bases at V and 2 bases at J, with 8 bases between the two ends. Germline V gives CDR1 SGDLS, CDR2 YYNGEE. The CDR3 extends over 13 amino acids. CDR3 in DNA: TGTGCCAGCAGCGACAGGACGAACTATGGCTACACCTTC. Its protein is CASSDRTNYGYTF.

This clone occurred a few times. The chain employs TRBV25-1 and TRBJ1-6; D not resolved. Germline CDR1 MGHDK, CDR2 SYGVNS. V lost 1 base, J lost 9 bases, and 7 bases lay in between. The CDR3 is made up of 13 amino acids. DNA for the CDR3: TGTGCCAGCAGTGAATTCGAGGGTTCACCCCTCCACTTT. It translates to CASSEFEGSPLHF.

There are a few counts of this clone. In the same sample, other DNA sequences code for this CDR3. The chain has TRBV28 and TRBJ1-4, with 9 positions matching TRBD1. This CDR3 has 14 residues. The V gene's germline CDR1 is MDHEN and CDR2 SYDVKM. V trimming: 5 bases; J trimming: 8 bases; junction bases outside the gene matches: 6. The CDR3 region has the DNA TGTGCCAGCAGTCGTGGACAGGGGAGAGAAAAACTGTTTTTT. Translating gives CASSRGQGREKLFF.

This clone was detected a few times. The rearrangement links TRBV1 to TRBJ1-6. TRBV1 is a pseudogene locus. CDR3 length equals 13 residues. The CDR3 sequence is CTSSQGNISPLHF. The CDR3 DNA reads as TGCACCAGCAGCCAAGGGAACATTTCACCCCTCCACTTT.

There are a few counts of this clone. The chain employs TRBV4-1 and TRBJ2-7, with 8 bases fitting TRBD1. Germline values: CDR1 MGHRA, CDR2 YSYEKL. CDR3 length: 14 amino acids. The J segment lost 3 bases and the V segment lost 11 bases, leaving 12 bases of the junction unmatched. CDR3 nucleotides: TGCGCCGGACCACTCATGGACAGGGACTACGAGCAGTACTTC. It encodes CAGPLMDRDYEQYF.